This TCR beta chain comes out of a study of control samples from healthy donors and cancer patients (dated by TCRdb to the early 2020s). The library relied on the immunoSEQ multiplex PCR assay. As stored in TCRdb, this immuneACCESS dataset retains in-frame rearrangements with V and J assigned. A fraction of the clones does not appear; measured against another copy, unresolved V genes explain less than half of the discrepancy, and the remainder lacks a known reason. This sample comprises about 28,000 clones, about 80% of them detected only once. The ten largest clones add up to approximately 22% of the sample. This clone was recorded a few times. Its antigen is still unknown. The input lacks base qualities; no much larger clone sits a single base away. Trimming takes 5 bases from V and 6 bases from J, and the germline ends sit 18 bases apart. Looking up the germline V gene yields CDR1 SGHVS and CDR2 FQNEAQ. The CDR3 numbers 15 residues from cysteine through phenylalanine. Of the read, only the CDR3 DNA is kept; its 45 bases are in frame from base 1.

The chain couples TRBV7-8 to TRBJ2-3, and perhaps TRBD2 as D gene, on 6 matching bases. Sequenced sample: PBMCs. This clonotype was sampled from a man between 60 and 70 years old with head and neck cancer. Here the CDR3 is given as CASSKLAQTRDTQYF. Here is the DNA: TGTGCCAGCAGCAAACTAGCCCAGACAAGGGATACGCAGTATTTT.